This T cell receptor (beta chain) is drawn from a study of PD-L1 blockade in urothelial cancer (dated by TCRdb to between 2016 and 2019). Broadly, across the study: All patients started therapy in about 2014 and received atezolizumab 1,200 mg intravenously every 3 weeks. About 85% of the roughly 29 patients were males with bladder-origin urothelial cancer, and about two thirds of the roughly 30 reported a prior smoking history. Patients had an ECOG performance status of 0 or 1 and had received between 0 and 3 prior chemotherapy regimens. Blood samples were analyzed at two time points: 3 weeks after treatment start (second dose) and 6 weeks after treatment start. Blood samples yielded a median of roughly 140,000 T cells and approximately 83,000 unique TCRs, with median clonality approximately 0.08. The study, an exploratory multi-omic analysis, examined somatic, immune and clinical correlates of response to PD-L1 blockade with atezolizumab in urothelial cancer. Pretreatment tumor samples and matched peripheral blood, collected serially before and after atezolizumab treatment, underwent TCR sequencing. Durable clinical benefit meant progression-free survival longer than 6 months, and TCR features were also tested against progression-free and overall survival. In the same patients, whole exome sequencing and RNA sequencing of pretreatment tumors were performed in addition to TCR sequencing. Several patients achieved durable clinical benefit and 20 did not. Over 28 patients had pretreatment blood TCR-seq, some 25 had at least one posttreatment blood collection, and some 25 had tumor TCR-seq. Results the study describes overall, beyond this receptor: Small sample size (n of about 30) and many exploratory analyses mean the results are intended to be hypothesis-generating. Among patients with durable benefit, tumor-associated TCR clones showed greater expansion in peripheral blood 3 weeks after treatment started (n ≈ 21, p = 0.022). Improved progression-free and overall survival was found to be associated with pretreatment peripheral blood TCR clonality below the median.

The V end gives up 3 bases and the J end 3 bases, leaving 5 bases in the junction not matched to a gene. The CDR3 starts with the cysteine, ends with the phenylalanine, and has 13 residues. Kept here is only the CDR3 DNA, which spans 39 bases and is read in frame from base 1. Looking up the germline V gene (reference sequence) yields CDR1 GTSNPN and CDR2 SVGIG. To note about this clone: Its antigen specificity is not known. No base quality information exists; no much larger clone differs at one position.

Synthetic TCR analog templates were spiked into each PCR to estimate absolute template abundance from read counts. The immunoSEQ assay used bias-controlled V and J gene primers to amplify TCRbeta CDR3 regions from genomic DNA. Sequencing of rearranged TCRbeta segments was performed at approximately 20X coverage. As for the authors' bioinformatics: Clustering was used to correct sequencing errors, and CDR3s were annotated against IMGT so that V, D and J genes could be assigned. Only productive TCRbeta rearrangements were used in downstream analyses, excluding out-of-frame or stop-codon sequences. Clonality was calculated as one minus the Shannon entropy normalized by the log of the number of unique productive sequences. Fisher's exact test with Benjamini-Hochberg correction, using a cutoff of adjusted p below 0.01, was how clones that differed between time points or between blood and tumor were identified. TCRdb stores this immuneACCESS table with in-frame sequences only. Part of the clones is absent; in the studies checked, under half of the shortfall reflects unresolved V genes, and no reason is known for the rest. That table gives V, J and clone size, and the DNA gave D and trimming. This sample gives around 45,000 clones in total; 75% to 85% of them show up just once. The ten largest clones take up approximately 1.9% of the sample.

The time point label on this specimen signifies: pretreatment peripheral blood. A cohort of 25 to 30 patients with locally advanced or metastatic urothelial carcinoma, treated at Memorial Sloan Kettering on a trial protocol, was included. Peripheral blood mononuclear cells were collected pretreatment and during treatment, at between 1 and 8 total time points per patient. The Qiagen DNeasy Blood extraction kit was used to purify genomic DNA from total PBMCs and tumor samples. PBMCs were collected pretreatment and during treatment and were isolated and stored as previously described. This TCR came from a man aged 50 to 59 with urothelial cancer. Here the chain combines TRBV30 and TRBJ2-7; 7 bases in between match TRBD1. Sequencing was performed on PBMCs, taken around atezolizumab (anti-PD-L1) treatment. The CDR3 sequence is CAWSRGRDYEQYF. The DNA sequence is as follows: TGTGCCTGGAGCAGGGGGAGAGACTACGAGCAGTACTTC.